The 10 T cell receptor beta chains below were found in one sample sequenced in a study of blood T cells in healthy people across ages. Using a J-beta primer mix together with a sample-barcoded 5' primer, a second PCR was run for roughly 7 to 12 cycles. TCRdb used MiXCR to reprocess the 5' RACE reads, holding one entry per CDR3 protein. This table holds approximately 780,000 distinct CDR3 sequences, around a quarter found once. These records were also assigned to another study, of T cells of mothers and their children.

The sample was blood. The receptors shown here come from a boy between 10 and 17 years old in good health.

V gene TRBV7-2 combines with J gene TRBJ1-2; D gene unclear. Trimming left V 1 base short and J 8 bases short, with 11 bases between. This CDR3 has 13 amino acids. The germline V gene has CDR1 SGHTA and CDR2 FQGNSA. In DNA form, the CDR3 reads TGTGCCAGCAGCTTAGACCTGGGAAGGGGCTACACCTTC. It codes for CASSLDLGRGYTF.

This chain links TRBV4-1 with TRBJ1-2; perhaps TRBD1 as D (5 bases). V lost 0 bases to trimming and J lost 4 bases, with 15 bases between them. The CDR3 is 16 amino acids. Germline CDR1 MGHRA, CDR2 YSYEKL. The CDR3: CASSQEGIGRAYGYTF. The CDR3, as DNA: TGCGCCAGCAGCCAAGAGGGGATCGGCAGGGCCTATGGCTACACCTTC.

The CDR3 loop is CSVGDRGLETQYF. CDR3 DNA sequence: TGCAGCGTTGGGGACAGGGGATTGGAGACCCAGTACTTC. The chain uses TRBV29-1 and TRBJ2-5, with TRBD1 matching 10 bases. The ends lost 4 bases at V and 5 bases at J; junction bases unmatched: 4. This CDR3 region has 13 residues. Germline CDR1 reads SQVTM; CDR2 reads ANQGSEA.

This chain uses TRBV20-1 with TRBJ1-1, with TRBD1 identical over 8 bases. The germline CDR1 and CDR2 sequences are DFQATT and SNEGSKA (reference sequence). The trim removed 3 bases at V and 2 bases at J, leaving 5 bases unmatched. The CDR3 is made up of 14 amino acids. DNA for the CDR3: TGCAGTGCTAGGGGGGGACAGGCCAACACTGAAGCTTTCTTT. As protein: CSARGGQANTEAFF.

This rearrangement joins TRBV7-8 to TRBJ2-5, with 10 bases aligning to TRBD1. This CDR3 is 16 amino acids long. Germline lookup yields CDR1 SGHVS and CDR2 FQNEAQ. With 5 bases clipped from V and 6 bases from J, the junction kept 12 bases outside the gene matches. The CDR3: CASSRKRGTGEKTQYF. CDR3 in DNA: TGTGCCAGCAGCCGCAAGAGAGGGACAGGGGAGAAGACCCAGTACTTC. Supplemented by reference TRBV7-8 and TRBJ2-5, the full variable domain reads GAGVSQSPRYKVAKRGQDVALRCDPISGHVSLFWYQQALGQGPEFLTYFQNEAQLDKSGLPSDRFFAERPEGSVSTLKIQRTQQEDSAVYLCASSRKRGTGEKTQYFGPGTRLLVL.

The sample holds a few counts of this clonotype. The chain combines TRBV7-3 with TRBJ1-1; 9 nucleotides agree with TRBD1. The CDR3 loop spans 14 amino acids. Trimming cost V 0 bases and J 8 bases; bases outside gene matches: 4. Germline V gene data show CDR1 as SGHTA and CDR2 as FQGTGA. The CDR3 spells CASSLTGQGGEAFF. For the CDR3, the DNA is TGTGCCAGCAGCTTAACGGGACAGGGAGGAGAAGCTTTCTTT.

The chain couples TRBV5-1 to TRBJ2-5; D remains unclear. Germline CDR1 is SGHRS and CDR2 is YFSETQ. CDR3 length equals 17 residues. V lost 0 bases and J 4 bases, leaving 19 bases between the germline ends. CDR3 amino acids: CASSLGWAGPGRETQYF. CDR3 nucleotides: TGCGCCAGCAGCTTGGGGTGGGCCGGACCAGGAAGAGAGACCCAGTACTTC.

This clonotype was found once. The CDR3 sequence is CASSLGLAEGGDTQYF. CDR3 nucleotide sequence: TGCGCCAGCAGCCTGGGACTAGCGGAGGGTGGAGATACGCAGTATTTT. The V call is TRBV4-1, the J call TRBJ2-3; 11 bases are shared with TRBD2. V lost 4 bases, J lost 5 bases, and 8 bases stayed unmatched. The CDR3 length is 16 residues. Germline CDR1 is MGHRA and CDR2 is YSYEKL.

The gene calls are TRBV28 and TRBJ1-3; D perhaps matches TRBD1 (5 bases). Trimming took off 6 bases at V and 4 bases at J, with 13 bases between the two ends. Germline CDR1 MDHEN, CDR2 SYDVKM. The CDR3 is 14 residues long. The chain's CDR3 is CASSSQGLGNTIYF. The CDR3 DNA is TGTGCCAGCAGCTCCCAGGGCTTGGGAAACACCATATATTTT.

The V and J genes are TRBV2 and TRBJ2-7; the match to TRBD2 covers 9 bases. After removal of 5 bases from V and 2 bases from J, the junction contained 4 bases not matched to a gene. This CDR3 has 14 residues. From germline, CDR1 is SNHLY and CDR2 FYNNEI. The CDR3 coding sequence is TGTGCCAGCAGTCCCCCTAGCGGGGCCTACGAGCAGTACTTC. Protein product: CASSPPSGAYEQYF.